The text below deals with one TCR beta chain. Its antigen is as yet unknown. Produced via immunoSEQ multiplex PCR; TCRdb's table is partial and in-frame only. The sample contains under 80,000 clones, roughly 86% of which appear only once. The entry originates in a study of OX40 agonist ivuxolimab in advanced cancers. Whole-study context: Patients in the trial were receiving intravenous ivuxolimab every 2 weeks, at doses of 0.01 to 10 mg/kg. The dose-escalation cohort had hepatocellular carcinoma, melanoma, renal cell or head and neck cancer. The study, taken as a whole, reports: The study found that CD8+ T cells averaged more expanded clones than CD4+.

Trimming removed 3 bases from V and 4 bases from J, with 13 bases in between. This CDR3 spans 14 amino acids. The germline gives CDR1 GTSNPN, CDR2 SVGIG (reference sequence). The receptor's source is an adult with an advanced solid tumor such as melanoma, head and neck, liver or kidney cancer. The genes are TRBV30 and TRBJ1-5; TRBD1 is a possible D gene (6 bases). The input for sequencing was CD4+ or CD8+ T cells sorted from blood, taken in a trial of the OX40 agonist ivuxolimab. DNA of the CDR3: TGTGCCTGGAGCGCTGGACAGCTAAATCAGCCCCAGCATTTT. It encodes CAWSAGQLNQPQHF.